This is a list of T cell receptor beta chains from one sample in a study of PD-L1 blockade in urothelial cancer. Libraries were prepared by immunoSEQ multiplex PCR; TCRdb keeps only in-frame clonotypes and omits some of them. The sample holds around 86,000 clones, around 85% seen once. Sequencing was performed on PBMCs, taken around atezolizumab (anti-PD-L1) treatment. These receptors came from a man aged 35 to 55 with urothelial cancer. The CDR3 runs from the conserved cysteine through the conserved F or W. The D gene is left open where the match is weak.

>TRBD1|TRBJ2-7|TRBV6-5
CASSNRGRHEQYF
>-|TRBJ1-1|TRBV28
CASSSPGEKAFF
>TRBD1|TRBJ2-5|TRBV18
CASSPTGAQETQYF
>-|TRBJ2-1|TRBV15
CATSRGGHLFF
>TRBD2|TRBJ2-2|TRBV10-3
CAISQEGGTSGDTGELFF
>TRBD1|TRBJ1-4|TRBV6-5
CATSDRGKEKLFF
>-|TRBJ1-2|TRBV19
CASSGTRIYGYTF
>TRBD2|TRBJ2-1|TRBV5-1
CASSLEGLAGGRSYNEQFF
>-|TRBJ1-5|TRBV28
CASGGRRDQPQHF
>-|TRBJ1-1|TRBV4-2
CASSQVWSGSGEAFF
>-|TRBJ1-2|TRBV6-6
CASSLRTVNGYTF
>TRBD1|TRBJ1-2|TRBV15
CATCLDRGYGYTF
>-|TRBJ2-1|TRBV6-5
CASSAQLSSYNEQFF
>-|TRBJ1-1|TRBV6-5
CASSGVMNTEAFF
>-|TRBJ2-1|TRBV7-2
CASSYPGAQQFF
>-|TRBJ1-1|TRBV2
CASRLTRQKNTEAFF
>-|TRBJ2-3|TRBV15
CATLGGGTDTQYF
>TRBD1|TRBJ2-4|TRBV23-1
CASNRGVKNIQYF